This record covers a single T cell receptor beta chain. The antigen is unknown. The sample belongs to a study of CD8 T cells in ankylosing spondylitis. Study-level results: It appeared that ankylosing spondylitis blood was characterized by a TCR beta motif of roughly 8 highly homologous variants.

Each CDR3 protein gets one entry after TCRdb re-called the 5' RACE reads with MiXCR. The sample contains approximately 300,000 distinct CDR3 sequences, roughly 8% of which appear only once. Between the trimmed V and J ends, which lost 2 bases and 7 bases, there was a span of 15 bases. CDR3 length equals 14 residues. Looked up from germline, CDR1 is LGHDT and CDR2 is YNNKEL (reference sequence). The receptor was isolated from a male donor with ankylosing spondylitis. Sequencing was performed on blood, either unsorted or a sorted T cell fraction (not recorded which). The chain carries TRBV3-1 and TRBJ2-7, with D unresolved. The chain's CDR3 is CASSQIFRLGEQYF. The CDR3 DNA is TGTGCCAGCAGCCAAATTTTCAGGCTTGGGGAGCAGTACTTC.